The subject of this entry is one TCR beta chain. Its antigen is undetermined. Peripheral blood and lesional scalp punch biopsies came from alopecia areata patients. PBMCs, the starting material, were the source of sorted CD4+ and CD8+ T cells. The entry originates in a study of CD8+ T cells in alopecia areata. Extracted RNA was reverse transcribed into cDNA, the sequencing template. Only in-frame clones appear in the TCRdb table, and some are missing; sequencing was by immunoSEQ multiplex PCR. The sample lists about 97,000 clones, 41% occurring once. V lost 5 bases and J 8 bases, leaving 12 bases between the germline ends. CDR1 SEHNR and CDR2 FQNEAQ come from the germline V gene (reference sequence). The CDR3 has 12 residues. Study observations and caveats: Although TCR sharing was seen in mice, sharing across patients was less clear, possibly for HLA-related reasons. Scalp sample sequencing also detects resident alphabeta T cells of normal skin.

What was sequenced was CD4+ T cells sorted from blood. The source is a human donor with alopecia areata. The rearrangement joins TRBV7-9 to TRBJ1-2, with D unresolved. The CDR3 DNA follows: TGTGCCAGCAGCACACGGCTCGGGGGCTACACCTTC. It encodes CASSTRLGGYTF.